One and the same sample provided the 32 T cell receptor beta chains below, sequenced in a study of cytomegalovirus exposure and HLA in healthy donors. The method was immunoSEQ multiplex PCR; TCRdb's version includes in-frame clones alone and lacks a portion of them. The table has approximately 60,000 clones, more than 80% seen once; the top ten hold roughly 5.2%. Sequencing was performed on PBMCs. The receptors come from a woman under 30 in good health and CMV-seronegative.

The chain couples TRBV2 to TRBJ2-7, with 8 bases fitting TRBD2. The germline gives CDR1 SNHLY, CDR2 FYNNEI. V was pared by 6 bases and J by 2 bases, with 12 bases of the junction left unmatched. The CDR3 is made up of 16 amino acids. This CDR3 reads CASSPFGSGVTYEQYF. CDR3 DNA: TGTGCCAGCAGCCCGTTTGGTAGCGGGGTGACCTACGAGCAGTACTTC.

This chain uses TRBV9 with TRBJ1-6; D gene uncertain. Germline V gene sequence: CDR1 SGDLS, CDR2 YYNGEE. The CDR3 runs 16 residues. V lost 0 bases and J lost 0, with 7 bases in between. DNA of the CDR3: TGTGCCAGCAGCGTAGGTCCAGGCTCCTATAATTCACCCCTCCACTTT. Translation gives CASSVGPGSYNSPLHF.

The DNA for the CDR3 is TGTGCCAGCAGTTACCGGGGTGGCACCGGGGAGCTGTTTTTT. This gives the protein CASSYRGGTGELFF. This chain connects TRBV6-6 to TRBJ2-2; weak D call: TRBD2 (5 bases). From germline, CDR1 is MNHNY and CDR2 SVGAGI (reference sequence). The CDR3 consists of 14 residues. Trimming removed 2 bases from V and 4 bases from J, with 8 bases in between.

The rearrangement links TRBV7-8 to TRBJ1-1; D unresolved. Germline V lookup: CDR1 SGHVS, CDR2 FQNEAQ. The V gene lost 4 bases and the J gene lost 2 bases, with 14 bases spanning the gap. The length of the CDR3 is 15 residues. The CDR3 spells CASSSLREHNTEAFF. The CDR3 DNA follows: TGTGCCAGCAGCTCGCTCCGGGAACACAACACTGAAGCTTTCTTT. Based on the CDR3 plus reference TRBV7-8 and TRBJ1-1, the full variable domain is GAGVSQSPRYKVAKRGQDVALRCDPISGHVSLFWYQQALGQGPEFLTYFQNEAQLDKSGLPSDRFFAERPEGSVSTLKIQRTQQEDSAVYLCASSSLREHNTEAFFGQGTRLTVV.

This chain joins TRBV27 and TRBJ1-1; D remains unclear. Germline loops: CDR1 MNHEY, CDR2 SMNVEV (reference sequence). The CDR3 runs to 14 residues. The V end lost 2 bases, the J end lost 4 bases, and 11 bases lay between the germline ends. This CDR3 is CASSLAKRGTEAFF. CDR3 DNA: TGTGCCAGCAGTTTAGCAAAACGGGGCACTGAAGCTTTCTTT.

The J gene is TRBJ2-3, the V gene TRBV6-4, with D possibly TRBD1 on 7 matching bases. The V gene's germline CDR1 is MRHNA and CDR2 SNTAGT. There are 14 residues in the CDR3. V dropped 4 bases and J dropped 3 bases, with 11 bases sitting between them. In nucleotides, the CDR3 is TGTGCCAGCAGTGCGGAGGGGGCGACAGATACGCAGTATTTT. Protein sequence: CASSAEGATDTQYF.

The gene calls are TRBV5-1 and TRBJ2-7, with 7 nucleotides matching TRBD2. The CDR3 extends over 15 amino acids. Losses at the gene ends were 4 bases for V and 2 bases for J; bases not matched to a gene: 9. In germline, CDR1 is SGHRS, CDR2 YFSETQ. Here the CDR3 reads CASSGSGELPYEQYF. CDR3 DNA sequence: TGCGCCAGCAGCGGAAGCGGGGAACTACCCTACGAGCAGTACTTC.

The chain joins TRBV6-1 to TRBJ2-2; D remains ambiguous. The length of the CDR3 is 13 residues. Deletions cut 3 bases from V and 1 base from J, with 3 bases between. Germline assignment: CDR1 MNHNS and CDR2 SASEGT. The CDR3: CASSDMNTGELFF. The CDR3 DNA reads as TGTGCCAGCAGTGACATGAACACCGGGGAGCTGTTTTTT.

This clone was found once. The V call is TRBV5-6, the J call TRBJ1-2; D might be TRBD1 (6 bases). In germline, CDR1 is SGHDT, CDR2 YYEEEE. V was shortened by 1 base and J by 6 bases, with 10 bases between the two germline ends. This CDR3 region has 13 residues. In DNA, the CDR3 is TGTGCCAGCAGCTTGAACAGGGTCGATGGCTACACCTTC. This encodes CASSLNRVDGYTF. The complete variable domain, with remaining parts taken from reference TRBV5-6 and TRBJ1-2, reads DAGVTQSPTHLIKTRGQQVTLRCSPKSGHDTVSWYQQALGQGPQFIFQYYEEEERQRGNFPDRFSGHQFPNYSSELNVNALLLGDSALYLCASSLNRVDGYTFGSGTRLTVV.

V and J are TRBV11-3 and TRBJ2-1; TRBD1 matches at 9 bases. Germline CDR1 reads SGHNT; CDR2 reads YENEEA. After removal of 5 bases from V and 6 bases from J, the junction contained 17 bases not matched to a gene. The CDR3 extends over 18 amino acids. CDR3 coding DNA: TGTGCCAGCAGCCCGGGGACAGGGAGAGTGGTTCGCGGCAATGAGCAGTTCTTC. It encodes CASSPGTGRVVRGNEQFF.

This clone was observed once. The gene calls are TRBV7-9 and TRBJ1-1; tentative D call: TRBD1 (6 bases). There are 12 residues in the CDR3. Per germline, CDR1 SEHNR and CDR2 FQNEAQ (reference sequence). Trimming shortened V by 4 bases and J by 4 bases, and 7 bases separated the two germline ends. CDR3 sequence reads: CASSSRGTEAFF. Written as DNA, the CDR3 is TGTGCCAGCAGCTCCAGGGGCACTGAAGCTTTCTTT.

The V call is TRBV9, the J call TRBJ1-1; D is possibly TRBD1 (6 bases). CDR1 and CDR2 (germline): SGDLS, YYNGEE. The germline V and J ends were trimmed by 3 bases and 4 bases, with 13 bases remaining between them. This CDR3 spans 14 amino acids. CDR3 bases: TGTGCCAGCAGCGCCCGAACAGGGAGCACTGAAGCTTTCTTT. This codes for CASSARTGSTEAFF.

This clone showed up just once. This CDR3 is CASSIFIVGQGSFSEQYF. The CDR3 DNA sequence: TGTGCCAGTAGTATTTTTATCGTAGGGCAGGGGAGTTTCTCCGAGCAGTACTTC. The chain joins TRBV19 to TRBJ2-7; maybe TRBD1 (6 bases). The CDR3 has 18 amino acids. With 3 bases removed from V and 6 bases from J, the gap between germline ends came to 27 bases. The germline CDR1 and CDR2 sequences are LNHDA and SQIVND (reference sequence).

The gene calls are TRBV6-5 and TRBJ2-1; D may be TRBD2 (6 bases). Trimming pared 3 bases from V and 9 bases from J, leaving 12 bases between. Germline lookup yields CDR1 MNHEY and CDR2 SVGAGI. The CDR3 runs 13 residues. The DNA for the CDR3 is TGTGCCAGCAGTTATCAAACTAGCAGTGAGCAGTTCTTC. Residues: CASSYQTSSEQFF.

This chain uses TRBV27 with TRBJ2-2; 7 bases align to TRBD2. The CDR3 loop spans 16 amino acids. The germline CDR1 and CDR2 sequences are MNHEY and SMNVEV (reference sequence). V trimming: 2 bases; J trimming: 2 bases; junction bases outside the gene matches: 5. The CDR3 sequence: CASSLMTSPNTGELFF. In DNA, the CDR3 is TGTGCCAGCAGTTTAATGACTAGCCCAAACACCGGGGAGCTGTTTTTT.

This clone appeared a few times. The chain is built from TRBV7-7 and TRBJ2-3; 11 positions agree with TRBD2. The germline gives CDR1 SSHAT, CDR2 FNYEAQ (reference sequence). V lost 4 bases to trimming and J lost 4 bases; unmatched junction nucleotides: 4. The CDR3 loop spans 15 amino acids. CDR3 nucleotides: TGTGCCAGCAGCTCCACTAGCGGGAGAGCAGATACGCAGTATTTT. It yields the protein CASSSTSGRADTQYF.

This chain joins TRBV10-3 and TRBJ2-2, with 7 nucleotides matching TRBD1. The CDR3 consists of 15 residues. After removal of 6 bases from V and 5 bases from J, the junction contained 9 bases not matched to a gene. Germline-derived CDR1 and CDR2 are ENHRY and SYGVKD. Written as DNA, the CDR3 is TGTGCCATCAGGAGGGACAGCCAGGGGACCGGGGAGCTGTTTTTT. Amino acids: CAIRRDSQGTGELFF.

As DNA, the CDR3 is TGCGCCAGCACCCGGCGGGCGCAGTATTTT. Translating it yields CASTRRAQYF. The chain carries TRBV10-1 and TRBJ2-3, with D perhaps TRBD2 (5 bases). The CDR3 consists of 10 residues. Per the germline V gene, CDR1 is WNHNN and CDR2 is SYGVQD (reference sequence). V lost 7 bases and J lost 10, with 9 bases in between.

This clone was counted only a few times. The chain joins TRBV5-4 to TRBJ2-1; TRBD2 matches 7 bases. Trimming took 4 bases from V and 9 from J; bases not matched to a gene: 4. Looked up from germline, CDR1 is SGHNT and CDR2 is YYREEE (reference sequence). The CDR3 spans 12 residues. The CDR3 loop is CASSAGLVEQFF. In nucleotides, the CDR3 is TGTGCCAGCAGCGCCGGACTAGTTGAGCAGTTCTTC.

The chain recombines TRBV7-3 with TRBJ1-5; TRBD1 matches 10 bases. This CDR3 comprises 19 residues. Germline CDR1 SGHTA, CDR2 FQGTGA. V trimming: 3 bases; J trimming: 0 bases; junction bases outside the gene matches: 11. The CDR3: CASSFGTGALRNSNQPQHF. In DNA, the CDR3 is TGTGCCAGCAGCTTCGGGACAGGGGCCCTTCGTAATAGCAATCAGCCCCAGCATTTT.

The CDR3 region is CASRPREASSYEQYV. CDR3 nucleotide sequence: TGTGCCAGCAGACCCCGGGAGGCCAGCTCCTACGAGCAGTACGTC. V usage is TRBV6-6 and J usage is TRBJ2-7, with 7 bases identical to TRBD2. Germline loops: CDR1 MNHNY, CDR2 SVGAGI (reference sequence). The V segment lost 6 bases and the J segment 0 bases; nucleotides outside the gene matches: 8. CDR3 length: 15 amino acids.

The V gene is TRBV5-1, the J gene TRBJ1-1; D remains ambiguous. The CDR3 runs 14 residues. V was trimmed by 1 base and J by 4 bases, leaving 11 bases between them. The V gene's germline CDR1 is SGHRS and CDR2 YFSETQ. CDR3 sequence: CASSLFVSGTEAFF. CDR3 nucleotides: TGCGCCAGCAGCTTGTTTGTCTCGGGCACTGAAGCTTTCTTT.

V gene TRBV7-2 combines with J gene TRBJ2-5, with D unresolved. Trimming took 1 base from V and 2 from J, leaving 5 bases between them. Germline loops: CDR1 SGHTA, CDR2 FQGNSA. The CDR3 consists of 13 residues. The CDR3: CASSLGHQETQYF. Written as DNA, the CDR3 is TGTGCCAGCAGCTTAGGGCATCAAGAGACCCAGTACTTC.

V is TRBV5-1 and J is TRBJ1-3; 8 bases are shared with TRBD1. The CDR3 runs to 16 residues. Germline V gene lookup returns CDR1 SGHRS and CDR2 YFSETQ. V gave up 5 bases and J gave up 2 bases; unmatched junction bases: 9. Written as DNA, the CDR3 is TGCGCCAGCAGATCCACATCAGGGGGCACTGGAAACACCATATATTTT. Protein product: CASRSTSGGTGNTIYF.

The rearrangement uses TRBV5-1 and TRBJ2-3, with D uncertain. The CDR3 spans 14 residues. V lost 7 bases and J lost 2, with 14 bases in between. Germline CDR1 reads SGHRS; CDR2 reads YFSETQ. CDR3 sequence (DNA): TGCGCCAGCGCAAGAAGCAGCGTCACAGATACGCAGTATTTT. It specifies CASARSSVTDTQYF.

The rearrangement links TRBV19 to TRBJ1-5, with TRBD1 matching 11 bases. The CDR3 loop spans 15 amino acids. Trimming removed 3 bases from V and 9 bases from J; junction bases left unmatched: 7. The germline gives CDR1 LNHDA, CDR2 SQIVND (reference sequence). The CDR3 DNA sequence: TGTGCCAGTAGTATTAGGACAGGGGGCTTACGGCCCCAGCATTTT. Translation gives CASSIRTGGLRPQHF.

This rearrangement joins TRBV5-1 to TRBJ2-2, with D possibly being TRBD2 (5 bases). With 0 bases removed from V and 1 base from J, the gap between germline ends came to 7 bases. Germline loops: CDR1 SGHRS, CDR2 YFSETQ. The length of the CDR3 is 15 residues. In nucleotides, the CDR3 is TGCGCCAGCAGCTTGGGAGGGCAGAACACCGGGGAGCTGTTTTTT. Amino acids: CASSLGGQNTGELFF.

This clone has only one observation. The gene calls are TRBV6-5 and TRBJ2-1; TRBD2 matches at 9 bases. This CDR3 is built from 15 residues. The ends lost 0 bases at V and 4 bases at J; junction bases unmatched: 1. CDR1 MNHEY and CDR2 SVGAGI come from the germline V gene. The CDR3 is CASSYSAGGYNEQFF. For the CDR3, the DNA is TGTGCCAGCAGTTACTCGGCGGGGGGGTACAATGAGCAGTTCTTC.

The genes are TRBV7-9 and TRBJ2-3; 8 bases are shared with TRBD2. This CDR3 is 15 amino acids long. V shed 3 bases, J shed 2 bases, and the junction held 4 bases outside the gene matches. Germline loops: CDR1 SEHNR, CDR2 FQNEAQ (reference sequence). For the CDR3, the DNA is TGTGCCAGCAGCTTGAAGCGGGGGCCCACAGATACGCAGTATTTT. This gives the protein CASSLKRGPTDTQYF. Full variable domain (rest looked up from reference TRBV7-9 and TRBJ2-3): DTGVSQNPRHKITKRGQNVTFRCDPISEHNRLYWYRQTLGQGPEFLTYFQNEAQLEKSRLLSDRFSAERPKGSFSTLEIQRTEQGDSAMYLCASSLKRGPTDTQYFGPGTRLTVL.

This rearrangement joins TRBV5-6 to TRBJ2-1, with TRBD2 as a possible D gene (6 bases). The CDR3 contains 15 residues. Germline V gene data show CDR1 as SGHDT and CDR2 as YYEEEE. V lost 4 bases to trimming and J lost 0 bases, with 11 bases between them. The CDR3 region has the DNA TGTGCCAGCAGCCGGGACTCTAGCTCCTACAATGAGCAGTTCTTC. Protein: CASSRDSSSYNEQFF.

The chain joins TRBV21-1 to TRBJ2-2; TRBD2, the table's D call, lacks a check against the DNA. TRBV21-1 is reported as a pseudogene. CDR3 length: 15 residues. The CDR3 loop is CASSRVAANTGELFF. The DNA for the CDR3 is TGTGCCAGCAGCAGGGTAGCGGCAAACACCGGGGAGCTGTTTTTT.

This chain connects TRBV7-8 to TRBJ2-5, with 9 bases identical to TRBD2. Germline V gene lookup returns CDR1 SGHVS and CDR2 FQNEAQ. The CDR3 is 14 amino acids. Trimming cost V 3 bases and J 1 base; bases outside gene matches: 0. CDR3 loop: CASSFSGSQETQYF. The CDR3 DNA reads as TGTGCCAGCAGCTTTAGCGGGAGCCAAGAGACCCAGTACTTC.